These 20 T cell receptor beta chains share one sample of origin, sequenced in a study of regulatory T cells in long-lasting Graves disease. iRepertoire HTBI primers and Arm-PCR of CDR3 regions built TCR beta libraries. TCRdb re-derived calls from the multiplex PCR reads in MiXCR, one entry per CDR3 protein. The repertoire holds 250,000 to 300,000 distinct CDR3 sequences, 18% seen once, with around 15% in the top ten. The time point is: newly diagnosed GD, antithyroid drugs for less than 3 months. Following extraction of RNA from PBMCs, that RNA was used to make the TCR library. These sequences were also reported in another study, on T cells in Graves' hyperthyroidism and ophthalmopathy.

The sequencing used peripheral blood mononuclear cells (PBMCs), collected at new diagnosis, from a patient treated with antithyroid drugs. These TCRs come from a young woman with Graves disease.

Many counts were recorded for this clonotype. The rearrangement joins TRBV29-1 to TRBJ2-3; the D gene is possibly TRBD2 (6 bases). The CDR3 extends over 13 amino acids. Germline CDR1 SQVTM, CDR2 ANQGSEA. The ends were cut back, 4 bases at V and 6 bases at J, with 14 bases in the middle. CDR3 sequence reads: CSVAPGDEDTQYF. DNA for the CDR3: TGCAGCGTTGCCCCGGGGGACGAGGATACGCAGTATTTT.

This clonotype was seen at least ten times. The chain has TRBV12-3 or TRBV12-4 and TRBJ1-4, with 7 bases matching TRBD1. V gave up 5 bases and J gave up 3 bases; unmatched junction bases: 3. The CDR3 is 14 residues long. The CDR3 bases are TGTGCCAGCAGTCCCGACAGGGCTAATGAAAAACTGTTTTTT. This codes for CASSPDRANEKLFF.

In its sample, this clonotype was seen many times. V and J are TRBV20-1 and TRBJ2-4; perhaps TRBD1 as D (5 bases). Germline V gives CDR1 DFQATT, CDR2 SNEGSKA (reference sequence). CDR3 size: 17 residues. V dropped 6 bases and J dropped 1 base, with 22 bases sitting between them. CDR3 DNA sequence: TGCAGTGCGCCCCTGGGGCAGGCCACGGGCGCCAAAAACATTCAGTACTTC. This gives the protein CSAPLGQATGAKNIQYF.

This clonotype has a count of ten or more. The V gene is TRBV15, the J gene TRBJ2-7; 7 bases agree with TRBD2. Looked up from germline, CDR1 is LNHNV and CDR2 is YYDKDF (reference sequence). V shed 8 bases and J 5 bases; nucleotides not matched to a gene: 12. This CDR3 has 14 residues. CDR3 in DNA: TGTGCCACCCGGGGAGGGAGGGCCGGGGACGAGCAGTACTTC. It translates to CATRGGRAGDEQYF.

The rearrangement uses TRBV6-2 or TRBV6-3 and TRBJ1-1; 10 positions agree with TRBD1. V shed 4 bases and J 2 bases; nucleotides not matched to a gene: 7. The CDR3 is made up of 16 amino acids. The germline gives CDR1 MNHEY, CDR2 SVGEGT. The CDR3 sequence: CASSLLTGGANTEAFF. For the CDR3, the DNA is TGTGCCAGCAGTTTGTTGACAGGGGGCGCAAACACTGAAGCTTTCTTT.

This clonotype was detected many times. V and J are TRBV20-1 and TRBJ2-7; D not resolved. CDR1 is DFQATT, CDR2 SNEGSKA, per germline (reference sequence). The V end lost 3 bases, the J end lost 5 bases, and 17 bases lay between the germline ends. The CDR3 covers 14 residues. The CDR3 region is CSASGWQAQDEQYF. CDR3 nucleotides: TGCAGTGCTAGTGGGTGGCAGGCTCAGGACGAGCAGTACTTC.

In its sample, this clonotype was seen many times. The chain joins TRBV11-1 to TRBJ2-2, with 10 nucleotides matching TRBD2. This CDR3 contains 15 residues. With 4 bases clipped from V and 3 bases from J, the junction kept 2 bases outside the gene matches. Germline lookup yields CDR1 SGHAT and CDR2 FQDESV (reference sequence). The CDR3 DNA sequence: TGTGCCAGCAGCTACCTAGCGGGGGACACCGGGGAGCTGTTTTTT. It specifies CASSYLAGDTGELFF.

This clonotype was observed many times. The V gene is TRBV20-1, the J gene TRBJ2-7, with 10 positions matching TRBD1. Looked up from germline, CDR1 is DFQATT and CDR2 is SNEGSKA (reference sequence). V dropped 6 bases and J dropped 3; count of bases not matched to a gene: 5. CDR3 length equals 13 residues. The CDR3 DNA is TGCAGTGCGCAGGGACAGGGGAACTACGAGCAGTACTTC. This gives the protein CSAQGQGNYEQYF.

This clonotype was counted between two and nine times. The V gene is TRBV6-2 or TRBV6-3, the J gene TRBJ1-1; a possible D gene is TRBD1 (5 bases). Germline V lookup: CDR1 MNHEY, CDR2 SVGEGT. The CDR3 consists of 14 residues. V lost 2 bases to trimming and J lost 1 base, with 8 bases between them. Written as DNA, the CDR3 is TGTGCCAGCAGTTACGCAGGGAAGAACACTGAAGCTTTCTTT. Protein product: CASSYAGKNTEAFF.

The sample holds many counts of this clonotype. The genes are TRBV19 and TRBJ1-1; TRBD1 aligns across 7 bases. Per germline, CDR1 LNHDA and CDR2 SQIVND (reference sequence). V shed 7 bases and J 4 bases; nucleotides not matched to a gene: 3. This CDR3 is 12 amino acids long. Here the CDR3 reads CASKTGRTEAFF. For the CDR3, the DNA is TGTGCCAGTAAGACAGGGCGCACTGAAGCTTTCTTT.

The table lists this clonotype with many counts. The chain uses TRBV27 and TRBJ2-3; possibly TRBD2 for D (5 bases). CDR3 size: 16 residues. CDR1 MNHEY and CDR2 SMNVEV come from the germline V gene (reference sequence). V lost 0 bases to trimming and J lost 3 bases, with 13 bases between them. This CDR3 is CASSLSGLALTDTQYF. CDR3 coding DNA: TGTGCCAGCAGTTTATCTGGGCTAGCCCTGACAGATACGCAGTATTTT.

This clonotype was picked up many times. The chain carries TRBV5-1 and TRBJ1-1; D gene uncertain. V dropped 4 bases and J dropped 6 bases, with 25 bases sitting between them. The CDR3 is 17 amino acids. The germline CDR1 and CDR2 sequences are SGHRS and YFSETQ. CDR3 sequence (DNA): TGCGCCAGCAGCATATTAGGAGGACTGGCCGGGAGCCCTGAAGCTTTCTTT. Amino acids: CASSILGGLAGSPEAFF.

This clonotype was counted only a few times. This chain connects TRBV7-9 to TRBJ1-1; the D gene is possibly TRBD1 (6 bases). CDR1 SEHNR and CDR2 FQNEAQ come from the germline V gene (reference sequence). This CDR3 has 15 residues. The V end was cut by 4 bases, the J end by 3 bases, with 15 bases between. DNA for the CDR3: TGTGCCAGCAGCTCACTACAGGGTGGGGACACTGAAGCTTTCTTT. Encoded protein: CASSSLQGGDTEAFF.

This clonotype was observed many times. The chain joins TRBV27 to TRBJ2-7, with D perhaps matching TRBD1 or TRBD2 (5 bases each). V dropped 7 bases and J dropped 0 bases, with 10 bases sitting between them. The germline V gene encodes CDR1 MNHEY and CDR2 SMNVEV (reference sequence). This CDR3 region has 13 residues. The CDR3 reads CASTRGSSYEQYF. The CDR3 DNA follows: TGTGCCAGCACCCGGGGCAGCTCCTACGAGCAGTACTTC.

In this sample, this clonotype turned up many times. The gene calls are TRBV20-1 and TRBJ2-5, with D perhaps being TRBD1 or TRBD2 (5 bases each). V lost 6 bases, J lost 5 bases, and 22 bases lay in between. Looked up from germline, CDR1 is DFQATT and CDR2 is SNEGSKA (reference sequence). The CDR3 covers 15 residues. CDR3 bases: TGCAGTGCCCGACCCCTTGTGGGGGAGCTTGAGACCCAGTACTTC. Translated, it gives CSARPLVGELETQYF.

The table lists this clonotype with many counts. This sequence joins TRBV20-1 and TRBJ2-3; D is ambiguous. Looked up from germline, CDR1 is DFQATT and CDR2 is SNEGSKA (reference sequence). Between the trimmed V and J ends, which lost 1 base and 1 base, there was a span of 6 bases. The CDR3 is 13 residues long. The CDR3 nucleotides read TGCAGTGCTAGAGGTCAGCGCACAGATACGCAGTATTTT. This gives the protein CSARGQRTDTQYF.

The sample holds a few counts of this clonotype. This chain connects TRBV5-1 to TRBJ2-3; 12 nucleotides match TRBD2. This CDR3 is 19 amino acids long. Per germline, CDR1 SGHRS and CDR2 YFSETQ. The trim removed 0 bases at V and 0 bases at J, leaving 8 bases unmatched. The CDR3 loop is CASSLEGASGGASTDTQYF. CDR3 coding DNA: TGCGCCAGCAGCTTGGAAGGGGCTAGCGGGGGGGCCAGCACAGATACGCAGTATTTT.

This clonotype has only a few counts. The chain is built from TRBV9 and TRBJ2-7; 10 nucleotides line up with TRBD2. The CDR3 sequence is 14 residues long. V was clipped by 1 base and J by 5 bases; unmatched bases: 3. Germline CDR1 reads SGDLS; CDR2 reads YYNGEE. The CDR3 here is CASSVLGTSDEQYF. The CDR3 DNA reads as TGTGCCAGCAGCGTACTTGGGACTAGCGACGAGCAGTACTTC.

This clonotype was observed at least ten times. CDR3: CASSLKTGLNEQYF. CDR3 DNA: TGTGCCAGCAGCTTAAAGACAGGGCTCAACGAGCAGTACTTC. The genes are TRBV7-9 and TRBJ2-7, with 7 nucleotides matching TRBD1. The length of the CDR3 is 14 residues. CDR1 and CDR2 from the germline V gene are SEHNR and FQNEAQ (reference sequence). The V segment lost 2 bases and the J segment 5 bases; nucleotides outside the gene matches: 6. The complete variable domain, with remaining parts taken from reference TRBV7-9 and TRBJ2-7, reads DTGVSQNPRHKITKRGQNVTFRCDPISEHNRLYWYRQTLGQGPEFLTYFQNEAQLEKSRLLSDRFSAERPKGSFSTLEIQRTEQGDSAMYLCASSLKTGLNEQYFGPGTRLTVT.

This clonotype appeared many times. The chain carries TRBV6-1 and TRBJ1-1; no clear D. V was shortened by 1 base and J by 0 bases, with 15 bases between the two germline ends. Germline-derived CDR1 and CDR2 are MNHNS and SASEGT. The CDR3 runs to 17 residues. CDR3 sequence: CASSEGGRANMNTEAFF. The CDR3, as DNA: TGTGCCAGCAGTGAAGGCGGCAGAGCGAACATGAACACTGAAGCTTTCTTT.